A selection of T cell receptor beta chains follows, all from one sample in a study of blood T cell repertoires in COVID-19. Repertoires were generated with immunoSEQ multiplex PCR, while TCRdb's copy carries only in-frame clones and drops some. Of roughly 220,000 clones detected, about 85% appear once; the ten largest clones hold roughly a tenth. The sample taken for sequencing was peripheral blood. The receptors were sampled from a woman in her fifties or sixties with COVID-19, enrolled during active disease. The CDR3 runs from the conserved cysteine through the conserved F or W. Each record gives: clone size, J gene, D gene, V gene, CDR3 DNA, CDR3 protein. A D gene is named only where the DNA matches it firmly. Part of the rows lack a size; the others show once, few, many or a class for expanded clones.

- | TRBJ1-1 | - | TRBV15 | TGTGCCACCAGCGACAGACTTAACACTGAAGCTTTCTTT | CATSDRLNTEAFF
few | TRBJ1-6 | - | TRBV7-8 | TGTGCCAGCAGCTTAGTGGTTTCGGATTCACCCCTCCACTTT | CASSLVVSDSPLHF
once | TRBJ2-7 | - | TRBV7-8 | TGTGCCAGCAGCTTGAATTCGATTGGGACAATGGTGTTC | CASSLNSIGTMVF
- | TRBJ2-7 | - | TRBV5-6 | TGTGCCAGCAGCTTGGCACAGGTAGACGAGCAGTACTTC | CASSLAQVDEQYF
- | TRBJ2-3 | - | TRBV3-1/TRBV3-2 | TGTGCCAGCAGCCAAGAGGTAGCCAGCACAGATACGCAGTATTTT | CASSQEVASTDTQYF
- | TRBJ1-6 | - | TRBV25-1 | TGTGCCAGCAGTCTTCCCTGGACTCGTTCACCCCTCCACTTT | CASSLPWTRSPLHF
few | TRBJ2-7 | - | TRBV15 | TGTGCCACCAGCCAAGACGGAGGGGCCTACGAGCAGTACTTC | CATSQDGGAYEQYF
- | TRBJ1-5 | - | TRBV11-3 | TGTGCCAGCAGCTTAGGGGGCGTAGGCAATCAGCCCCAGCATTTT | CASSLGGVGNQPQHF
- | TRBJ2-3 | TRBD2 | TRBV5-6 | TGTGCCAGCAGCACCCTAGCGGCGTTTGCAGATACGCAGTATTTT | CASSTLAAFADTQYF
- | TRBJ2-5 | - | TRBV6-5 | TGTGCCAGCTACAGGGTCGGGGAGACCCAGTACTTC | CASYRVGETQYF
- | TRBJ1-5 | - | TRBV10-1 | TGCGCCAGCAGTGATGGGGCAGGGCCCTATAGCAATCAGCCCCAGCATTTT | CASSDGAGPYSNQPQHF
- | TRBJ1-1 | - | TRBV27 | TGTGCCAGCAGTCCTGGGGGGGGTGAAGCTTTCTTT | CASSPGGGEAFF
- | TRBJ1-1 | - | TRBV19 | TGTGCCAGTAGTGGAGAGTTCGTCGGGAACACTGAAGCTTTCTTT | CASSGEFVGNTEAFF
- | TRBJ1-2 | - | TRBV11-1 | TGTGCCAGCAGCTTGGCGGAGAAGGCGTATGGCTACACCTTC | CASSLAEKAYGYTF
- | TRBJ2-1 | - | TRBV2 | TGTGCCAGCAGTGTGGACTCTAACTCCTACAATGAGCAGTTCTTC | CASSVDSNSYNEQFF
- | TRBJ1-2 | TRBD1 | TRBV29-1 | TGCAGCGTCCCCGGGACAGGGGGAGGCTACACCTTC | CSVPGTGGGYTF
- | TRBJ2-1 | - | TRBV6-4 | TGTGCCAGCAGTGACGCGCATTCTAGGGAGCAGTTCTTC | CASSDAHSREQFF
few | TRBJ2-1 | - | TRBV6-4 | TGTGCCAGCAGTCCCCTGGGACTGACTAATGAGCAGTTCTTC | CASSPLGLTNEQFF
- | TRBJ1-5 | - | TRBV6-5 | TGTGCCAGCAGACCTACCTCATTAACGACAGGGCCCCAGCATTTT | CASRPTSLTTGPQHF
- | TRBJ1-2 | - | TRBV14 | TGTGCCAGCAGCTCTATTCGTGAGGGCGGCTACACCTTC | CASSSIREGGYTF
- | TRBJ1-3 | - | TRBV3-1/TRBV3-2 | TGTGCCAGCAGCTCCATTGGAGGGGCCTCTGGAAACACCATATATTTT | CASSSIGGASGNTIYF
- | TRBJ1-3 | - | TRBV11-2 | TGTGCCAGCGTACGCGTCGGCTCTGGAAACACCATATATTTT | CASVRVGSGNTIYF
- | TRBJ1-2 | - | TRBV7-2 | TGTGCCAGCAGCTTAGTAGGTACCGAGGGCTATGGCTACACCTTC | CASSLVGTEGYGYTF
- | TRBJ2-7 | TRBD2 | TRBV6-5 | TGTGCCAGCAGTAACCTACTAGCGGGGGGCGAGCAGTACTTC | CASSNLLAGGEQYF
- | TRBJ1-3 | - | TRBV5-4 | TGTGCCAGCAGCCCTTCTCCAAGGGCAGGGGCGAGCTCTGGAAACACCATATATTTT | CASSPSPRAGASSGNTIYF
once | TRBJ1-4 | - | TRBV19 | TGTGCCAGTAATGTGGGAGAAGGAAAACTGTTTTTT | CASNVGEGKLFF
- | TRBJ1-1 | - | TRBV2 | TGTGCCAGCAGTGACTTTCAGGGGAAAACTGAAGCTTTCTTT | CASSDFQGKTEAFF
- | TRBJ1-2 | - | TRBV19 | TGTGCCAGTCGCGACCTGATAAGGGGCTATGGCTACACCTTC | CASRDLIRGYGYTF
- | TRBJ1-2 | - | TRBV12-3/TRBV12-4 | TGTGCCAGCAGTATAGGACAGATCTATGGCTACACCTTC | CASSIGQIYGYTF
- | TRBJ1-2 | TRBD1 | TRBV18 | TGTGCCAGCTCACCAGGACAGGGTCTTTTCTATGGCTACACCTTC | CASSPGQGLFYGYTF
- | TRBJ1-6 | TRBD1 | TRBV6-6 | TGTGCCAGCCGTCCGGGACAGGGGAATTCACCCCTCCACTTT | CASRPGQGNSPLHF
- | TRBJ2-2 | TRBD2 | TRBV6-6 | TGTGCCAGCAGTTCTAGCGGGGGGTCCTACCTCGGGGAGCTGTTTTTT | CASSSSGGSYLGELFF
- | TRBJ1-2 | - | TRBV7-2 | TGTGCCAGCAGCTTAGCGCGGCGGGAATATGGCTACACCTTC | CASSLARREYGYTF
- | TRBJ1-2 | - | TRBV15 | TGTGCCACCAGCAGAGGGGGAGAGGCCTATGGCTACACCTTC | CATSRGGEAYGYTF
- | TRBJ1-5 | TRBD1 | TRBV30 | TGTGCCTGGTCCACAGGGGTTAATCAGCCCCAGCATTTT | CAWSTGVNQPQHF
- | TRBJ1-1 | TRBD1 | TRBV11-3 | TGTGCCAGCAGCCCCCGGACAGGGGCCCTTCGGGCTGAAGCTTTCTTT | CASSPRTGALRAEAFF
- | TRBJ2-1 | - | TRBV6-5 | TGTGCCAGCAGCGCACCCAGGGTTAGGGATGAGCAGTTCTTC | CASSAPRVRDEQFF
- | TRBJ2-5 | - | TRBV3-1/TRBV3-2 | TGTGCCAGCAGCCAAGGCTGGGACTTCCAAGAGACCCAGTACTTC | CASSQGWDFQETQYF